The clone carrying this TCR beta chain was seen many times. The antigen remains unidentified. The sample originates from a study of CD8 T cells in ankylosing spondylitis. General study points: Disease-linked clones proved CD8+ and comparatively uncommon in peripheral blood. A motif in TCR beta, a set of about eight highly homologous variants, appeared characteristic of ankylosing spondylitis blood. Clones linked to disease were reported to show significant enrichment in matched ankylosing spondylitis synovial fluid.

Deletions cut 3 bases from V and 4 bases from J, with 12 bases between. The CDR3 contains 14 residues. Researchers built TCR beta libraries using quantitative 5'-RACE with molecular barcodes. TCRdb processed the 5' RACE reads anew with MiXCR; each CDR3 protein has one entry. Found here are over 150,000 distinct CDR3 sequences, 15% to 20% of them singletons; the top ten hold 4.3%. This rearrangement joins TRBV12-3 or TRBV12-4 to TRBJ1-1; possible D gene TRBD1, 5 bases. The TCR originated in a male donor under 30 with ankylosing spondylitis or in good health (not recorded which). Sequenced sample: blood, either unsorted or a sorted T cell fraction (not recorded which). The CDR3 DNA follows: TGTGCCAGCAGTTTTTTCTTGGGGGGCACTGAAGCTTTCTTT. Translated: CASSFFLGGTEAFF.